Listed below are T cell receptor beta chains from one sample, sequenced in a study of blood T cell repertoires in COVID-19. Sequenced by immunoSEQ multiplex PCR; TCRdb stores in-frame clones only, minus some. Among 70,000 to 100,000 clones listed, about 70% were seen once. The sequencing sample was made of peripheral blood. The receptors were gathered from an older woman in a cohort sampled during active or convalescent COVID-19. The CDR3 runs from the conserved cysteine through the conserved F or W. Each record gives: V gene, D gene, J gene, clone size, CDR3 DNA, CDR3 protein. D genes are given only for firm matches. Some rows have no size entry. The others give once, few or many, or a class for an expanded clone.

TRBV19	-	TRBJ1-1	-	TGTGCCAGTAGTTCCTTATCAGGCACTGAAGCTTTCTTT	CASSSLSGTEAFF
TRBV13	-	TRBJ1-3	few	TGTGCCAGCGGGCTCGAACAGAGCTCTGGAAACACCATATATTTT	CASGLEQSSGNTIYF
TRBV4-1	-	TRBJ1-5	-	TGCGCCAGCAGCCAAGATGGCTTATGGAATCAGCCCCAGCATTTT	CASSQDGLWNQPQHF
TRBV5-6	TRBD1	TRBJ1-5	-	TGTGCCAGCAGCCCGGACAGGGGTCAGCCCCAGCATTTT	CASSPDRGQPQHF
TRBV7-2	-	TRBJ1-1	-	TGTGCCAGCAGCTTAGATACAGGTTCTACGGCTGAAGCTTTCTTT	CASSLDTGSTAEAFF
TRBV7-9	TRBD1	TRBJ2-1	-	TGTGCCAGCAGCAAATGGACAGGGGGCGATGAGCAGTTCTTC	CASSKWTGGDEQFF
TRBV2	-	TRBJ1-2	-	TGTGCCAGCAAGGGAGGAAAGGACTATGGCTACACCTTC	CASKGGKDYGYTF
TRBV4-3	-	TRBJ2-7	-	TGCGCCAGCAGCCAAGATACGAGTTACGAGCAGTACTTC	CASSQDTSYEQYF
TRBV1	-	TRBJ2-7	-	TGCACCAGCGAGACTAGCGGGGATTACGAGCAGTACTTC	CTSETSGDYEQYF
TRBV11-2	-	TRBJ1-1	-	TGTGCCAGCAGCTTAGGGGGAGGGAACACTGAAGCTTTCTTT	CASSLGGGNTEAFF
TRBV5-1	TRBD2	TRBJ2-1	-	TGCGCCAGCGGACCGAGCGGGGAAGAGTTCAATGAGCAGTTCTTC	CASGPSGEEFNEQFF
TRBV4-3	TRBD1	TRBJ2-1	-	TGCGCCAGCAGAAGGCGGACAGGGGGCTTTGATGAGCAGTTCTTC	CASRRRTGGFDEQFF
TRBV11-1	-	TRBJ2-1	-	TGTGCCAGCGCCAGGGGTGACTCAACTCAAAACAATGAGCAGTTCTTC	CASARGDSTQNNEQFF
TRBV4-2	-	TRBJ2-5	-	TGTGCCAGCAGCCAAGTGGCCACAGCTGACCAAGAGACCCAGTACTTC	CASSQVATADQETQYF
TRBV21-1	-	TRBJ2-7	-	TGTGCCAGCAGCCTCCACCACCGGGACAGGGAAGGTTGTGTTAACGAGCAGTACTTC	CASSLHHRDREGCVNEQYF
TRBV5-4	TRBD1	TRBJ2-2	-	TGTGCCAGCAGCCGGGACAGCCGGGACGGGGAGCTGTTTTTT	CASSRDSRDGELFF
TRBV9	-	TRBJ2-1	once	TGTGCCAGCAGCCCTTACGGGGGAGCCGCGTACAATGAGCAGTTCTTC	CASSPYGGAAYNEQFF
TRBV6-6	-	TRBJ1-4	few	TGTGCCAGCAGTTACTATTCGGGGACTAATGAAAAACTGTTTTTT	CASSYYSGTNEKLFF
TRBV4-1	TRBD1	TRBJ1-1	few	TGCGCCAGCCAGGGACAGGTACGAGGAGGGACCATGAACACTGAAGCTTTCTTT	CASQGQVRGGTMNTEAFF
TRBV19	TRBD2	TRBJ2-1	once	TGTGCCAGTAGTATACTAGCGGGGGGTACCAATGAGCAGTTCTTC	CASSILAGGTNEQFF
TRBV10-1	-	TRBJ1-2	-	TGCGCCAGCAGGCCGACAAGTGAGGGTTGGTATGGCTACACCTTC	CASRPTSEGWYGYTF
TRBV6-2/TRBV6-3	TRBD1	TRBJ1-2	-	TGTGCCAGCAGTTACCCGGGACAGGGGTATGGCTACACCTTC	CASSYPGQGYGYTF
TRBV10-3	TRBD1	TRBJ1-4	-	TGTGCCATCAAATCAGGGGGCACTAATGAAAAACTGTTTTTT	CAIKSGGTNEKLFF
TRBV9	TRBD1	TRBJ1-6	-	TGTGCCAGCAGCGTGTCAGGGGGCGAGAATTCACCCCTCCACTTT	CASSVSGGENSPLHF
TRBV4-1	-	TRBJ1-6	-	TGCGCCAGCAGCCGGATGCAGGCAAGGGGGTATAATTCACCCCTCCACTTT	CASSRMQARGYNSPLHF
TRBV7-2	-	TRBJ2-3	-	TGTGCAGCTCGGAGTCTCAGCACAGATACGCAGTATTTT	CAARSLSTDTQYF
TRBV5-6	-	TRBJ2-7	-	TGTGCCAGCAGCCTAGGGACTTTCTACGAGCAGTACTTC	CASSLGTFYEQYF
TRBV5-1	TRBD1	TRBJ1-6	few	TGCGCCAGCAGCCCGGGACAGGGTAATTCACCCCTCCACTTT	CASSPGQGNSPLHF
TRBV7-6	TRBD1	TRBJ2-2	-	TGTGCCAGCAGCCCAGGACAGGGGGCCACCGGGGAGCTGTTTTTT	CASSPGQGATGELFF
TRBV28	-	TRBJ1-5	few	TGTGCCAGCAGTTCCGGCGCAGGTCAGCCCCAGCATTTT	CASSSGAGQPQHF
TRBV15	-	TRBJ2-5	once	TGTGCCACCAGCAGAATTCCCTACCCGGCCCGGCGGGGAGAGACCCAGTACTTC	CATSRIPYPARRGETQYF
TRBV27	TRBD1	TRBJ1-1	-	TGTGCCAGCAGTCCCGGACAGGGGGGCCTTATGAACACTGAAGCTTTCTTT	CASSPGQGGLMNTEAFF
TRBV4-1	TRBD2	TRBJ2-1	-	TGCGCCAGCAGCCAAGACAAAGGGGCCCGCGGGGGGGACAATGAGCAGTTCTTC	CASSQDKGARGGDNEQFF
TRBV9	TRBD2	TRBJ2-5	once	TGTGCCAGCAGCGTAGATGGGACTAGCGGGGAAGAGACCCAGTACTTC	CASSVDGTSGEETQYF
TRBV28	TRBD1	TRBJ2-7	-	TGTGCCAGCAGTTCGAGACAGGGGCCGACCTACGAGCAGTACTTC	CASSSRQGPTYEQYF